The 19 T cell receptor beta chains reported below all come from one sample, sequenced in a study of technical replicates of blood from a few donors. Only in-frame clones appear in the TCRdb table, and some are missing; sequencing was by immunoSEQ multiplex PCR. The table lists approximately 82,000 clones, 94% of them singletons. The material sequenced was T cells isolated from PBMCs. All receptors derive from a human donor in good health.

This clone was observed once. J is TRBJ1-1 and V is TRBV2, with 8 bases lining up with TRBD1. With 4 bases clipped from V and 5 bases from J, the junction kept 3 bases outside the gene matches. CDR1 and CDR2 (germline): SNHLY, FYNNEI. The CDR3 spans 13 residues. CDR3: CASSGDRMTEAFF. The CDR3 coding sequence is TGTGCCAGCAGTGGGGACAGGATGACTGAAGCTTTCTTT.

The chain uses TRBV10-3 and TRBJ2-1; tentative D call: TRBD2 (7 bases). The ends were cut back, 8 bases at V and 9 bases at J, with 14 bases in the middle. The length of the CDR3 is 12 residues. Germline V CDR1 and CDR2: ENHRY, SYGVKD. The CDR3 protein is CAIGGREGEQFF. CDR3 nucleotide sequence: TGTGCCATCGGGGGCAGGGAGGGTGAGCAGTTCTTC.

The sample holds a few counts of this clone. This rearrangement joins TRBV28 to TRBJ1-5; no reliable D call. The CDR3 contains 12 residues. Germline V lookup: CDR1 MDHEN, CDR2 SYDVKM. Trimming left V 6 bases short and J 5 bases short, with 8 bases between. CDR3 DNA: TGTGCCAGCAGCGTCTCCGATCAGCCCCAGCATTTT. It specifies CASSVSDQPQHF.

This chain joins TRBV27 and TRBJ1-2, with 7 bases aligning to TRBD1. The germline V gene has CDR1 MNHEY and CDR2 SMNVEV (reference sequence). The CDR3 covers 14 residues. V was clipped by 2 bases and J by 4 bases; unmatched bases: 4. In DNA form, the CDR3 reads TGTGCCAGCAGTTTAACCAGGGGGACCTATGGCTACACCTTC. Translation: CASSLTRGTYGYTF.

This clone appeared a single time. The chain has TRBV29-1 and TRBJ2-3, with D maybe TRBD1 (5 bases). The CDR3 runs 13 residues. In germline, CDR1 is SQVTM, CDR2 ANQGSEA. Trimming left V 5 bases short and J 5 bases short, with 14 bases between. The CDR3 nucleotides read TGCAGCGTTCAGGCCAGGGTGGTAGATACGCAGTATTTT. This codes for CSVQARVVDTQYF.

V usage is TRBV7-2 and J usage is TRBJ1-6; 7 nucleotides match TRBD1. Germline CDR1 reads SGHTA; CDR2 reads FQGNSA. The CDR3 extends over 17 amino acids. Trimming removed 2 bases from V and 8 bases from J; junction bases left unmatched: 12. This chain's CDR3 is CASSLRPDRVAHSPLHF. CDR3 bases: TGTGCCAGCAGCTTAAGGCCCGACAGGGTGGCGCATTCACCCCTCCACTTT.

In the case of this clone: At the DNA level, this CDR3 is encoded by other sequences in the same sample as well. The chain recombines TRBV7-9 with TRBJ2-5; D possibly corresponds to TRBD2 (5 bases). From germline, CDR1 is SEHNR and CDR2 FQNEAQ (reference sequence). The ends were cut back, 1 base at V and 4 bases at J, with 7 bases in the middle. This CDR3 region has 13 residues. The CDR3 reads CASSLGGRETQYF. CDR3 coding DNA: TGTGCCAGCAGCTTAGGTGGGAGAGAGACCCAGTACTTC.

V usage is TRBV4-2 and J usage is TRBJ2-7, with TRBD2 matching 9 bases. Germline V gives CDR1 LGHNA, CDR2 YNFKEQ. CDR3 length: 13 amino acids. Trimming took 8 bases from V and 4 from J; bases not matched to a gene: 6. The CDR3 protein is CASSVAGEYEQYF. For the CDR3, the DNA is TGTGCCAGCTCCGTAGCGGGAGAATACGAGCAGTACTTC.

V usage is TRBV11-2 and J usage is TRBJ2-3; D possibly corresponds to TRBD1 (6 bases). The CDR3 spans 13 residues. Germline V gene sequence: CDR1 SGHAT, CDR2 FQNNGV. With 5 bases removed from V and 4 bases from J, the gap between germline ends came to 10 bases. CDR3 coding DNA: TGTGCCAGCAGCCCAGGGGTGGCAGATACGCAGTATTTT. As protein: CASSPGVADTQYF.

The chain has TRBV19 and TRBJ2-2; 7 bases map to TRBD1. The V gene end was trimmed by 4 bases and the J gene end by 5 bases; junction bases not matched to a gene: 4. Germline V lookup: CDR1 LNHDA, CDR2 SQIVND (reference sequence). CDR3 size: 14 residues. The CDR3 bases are TGTGCCAGTAGTAAGGGGGCGCGTACCGGGGAGCTGTTTTTT. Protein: CASSKGARTGELFF.

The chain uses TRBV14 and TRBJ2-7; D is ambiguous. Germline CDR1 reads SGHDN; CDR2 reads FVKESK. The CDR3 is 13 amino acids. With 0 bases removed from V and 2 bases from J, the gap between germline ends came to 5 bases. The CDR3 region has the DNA TGTGCCAGCAGCCAAGATAGCCCCTACGAGCAGTACTTC. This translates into CASSQDSPYEQYF.

DNA for the CDR3: TGTGCCTGGGATACTAGCGGAAGCACAGATACGCAGTATTTT. Protein: CAWDTSGSTDTQYF. The chain uses TRBV30 and TRBJ2-3; 8 bases are a match to TRBD2. CDR1 and CDR2 from the germline V gene are GTSNPN and SVGIG (reference sequence). The ends lost 5 bases at V and 0 bases at J; junction bases unmatched: 4. The CDR3 loop spans 14 amino acids.

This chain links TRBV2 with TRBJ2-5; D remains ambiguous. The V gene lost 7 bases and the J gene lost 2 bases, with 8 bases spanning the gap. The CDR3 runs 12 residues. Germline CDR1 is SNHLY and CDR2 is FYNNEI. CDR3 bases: TGTGCCAGCAATTTAGTGCAAGAGACCCAGTACTTC. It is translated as CASNLVQETQYF.

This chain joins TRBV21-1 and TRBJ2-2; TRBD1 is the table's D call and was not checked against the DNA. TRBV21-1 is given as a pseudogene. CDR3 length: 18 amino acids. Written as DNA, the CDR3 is TGTGCCAGCAGCAAAATGAACGGGACAGGGGGTGGCACCGGGGAGCTGTTTTTT. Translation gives CASSKMNGTGGGTGELFF.

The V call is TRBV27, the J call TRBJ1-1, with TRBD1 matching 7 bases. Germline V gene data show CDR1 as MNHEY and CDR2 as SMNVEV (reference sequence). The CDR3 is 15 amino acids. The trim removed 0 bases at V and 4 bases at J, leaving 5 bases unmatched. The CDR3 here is CASSLSYRGSTEAFF. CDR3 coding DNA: TGTGCCAGCAGTTTATCGTACAGGGGTTCCACTGAAGCTTTCTTT.

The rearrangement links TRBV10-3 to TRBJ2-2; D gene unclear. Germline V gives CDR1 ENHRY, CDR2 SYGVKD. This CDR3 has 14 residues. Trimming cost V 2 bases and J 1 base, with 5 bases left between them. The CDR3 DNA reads TGTGCCATCAGTGAGAACAGGAACACCGGGGAGCTGTTTTTT. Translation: CAISENRNTGELFF.

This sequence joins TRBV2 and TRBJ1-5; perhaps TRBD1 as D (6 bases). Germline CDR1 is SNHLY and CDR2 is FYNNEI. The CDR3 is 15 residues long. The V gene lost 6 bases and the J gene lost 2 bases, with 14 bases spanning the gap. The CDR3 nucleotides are TGTGCCAGCAGCTTAGGACAGAGGCGCAATCAGCCCCAGCATTTT. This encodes CASSLGQRRNQPQHF.

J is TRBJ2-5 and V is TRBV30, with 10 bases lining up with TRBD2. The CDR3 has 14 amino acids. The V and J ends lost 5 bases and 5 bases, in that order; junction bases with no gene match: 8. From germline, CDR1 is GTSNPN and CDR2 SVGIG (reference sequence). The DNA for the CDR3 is TGTGCCTGGTGGAGCGGGGGGGCAGGGGAGACCCAGTACTTC. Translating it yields CAWWSGGAGETQYF. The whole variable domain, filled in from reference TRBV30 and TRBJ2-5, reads SQTIHQWPATLVQPVGSPLSLECTVEGTSNPNLYWYRQAAGRGLQLLFYSVGIGQISSEVPQNLSASRPQDRQFILSSKKLLLSDSGFYLCAWWSGGAGETQYFGPGTRLLVL.

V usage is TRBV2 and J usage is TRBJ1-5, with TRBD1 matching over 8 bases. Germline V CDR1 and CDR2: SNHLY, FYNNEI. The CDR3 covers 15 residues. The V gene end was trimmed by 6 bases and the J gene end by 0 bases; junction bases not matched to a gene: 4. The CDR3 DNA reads TGTGCCAGCAGCCTAGACAGGGGTAGCAATCAGCCCCAGCATTTT. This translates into CASSLDRGSNQPQHF.